This T cell receptor beta chain is drawn from a study of blood T cell repertoires in COVID-19. This CDR3 contains 14 residues. V was clipped by 3 bases and J by 1 base, with 8 bases between them. Germline V lookup: CDR1 KGHSH, CDR2 LQKENI. Repertoires were generated with immunoSEQ multiplex PCR, while TCRdb's copy carries only in-frame clones and drops some. The sample lists 110,000 or so clones, around nine tenths occurring once. Sequencing was done on a sample of peripheral blood. The sequence was collected from a woman in her sixties or seventies who had recovered from COVID-19. This rearrangement joins TRBV18 to TRBJ2-3; D is perhaps TRBD1 (6 bases). CDR3 protein: CASSPTGRTDTQYF. CDR3 coding DNA: TGTGCCAGCTCACCGACAGGACGCACAGATACGCAGTATTTT.